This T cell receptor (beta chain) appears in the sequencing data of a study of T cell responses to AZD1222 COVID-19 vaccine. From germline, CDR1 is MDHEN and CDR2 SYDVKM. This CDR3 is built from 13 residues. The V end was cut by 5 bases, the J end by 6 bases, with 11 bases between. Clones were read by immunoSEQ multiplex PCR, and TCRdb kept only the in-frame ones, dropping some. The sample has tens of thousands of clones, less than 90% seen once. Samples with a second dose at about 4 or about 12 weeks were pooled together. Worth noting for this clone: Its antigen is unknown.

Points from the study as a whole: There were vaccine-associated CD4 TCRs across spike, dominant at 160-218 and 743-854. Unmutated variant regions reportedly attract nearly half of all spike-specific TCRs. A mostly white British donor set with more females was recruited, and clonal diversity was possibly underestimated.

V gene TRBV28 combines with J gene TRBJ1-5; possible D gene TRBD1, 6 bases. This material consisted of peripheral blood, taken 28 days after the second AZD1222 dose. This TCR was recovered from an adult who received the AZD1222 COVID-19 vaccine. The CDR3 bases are TGTGCCAGCAGTCCACAGGGCCGTCAGCCCCAGCATTTT. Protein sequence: CASSPQGRQPQHF.